A single sample is the source of the 30 T cell receptor beta chains below, sequenced in a study of blood T cells in healthy people across ages. Through a sample-barcoded 5' primer and a J-beta primer mix, a second PCR was run for roughly 6 to 11 cycles. TCRdb recomputed calls from the 5' RACE reads with MiXCR, one row per CDR3 protein. The sample lists fewer than 1 million distinct CDR3 sequences; more than 40% were seen once. The sample comprised blood. These receptors were obtained from a man between 60 and 75 years old in good health.

The rearrangement links TRBV7-9 to TRBJ1-2; no definite D call. V gave up 2 bases and J gave up 6 bases, with 13 bases separating them. The germline CDR1 and CDR2 sequences are SEHNR and FQNEAQ (reference sequence). This CDR3 is 14 amino acids long. Written as DNA, the CDR3 is TGTGCCAGCAGCTTAACGGCATCCCTGGATGGCTACACCTTC. Protein product: CASSLTASLDGYTF.

V is TRBV20-1 and J is TRBJ2-7, with 8 bases fitting TRBD2. CDR3 length equals 17 residues. Germline V gives CDR1 DFQATT, CDR2 SNEGSKA (reference sequence). With V trimmed by 0 bases and J by 0 bases, 10 bases remained unmatched. CDR3 region: CSARDPSGLTISYEQYF. CDR3 DNA sequence: TGCAGTGCTAGAGACCCTAGCGGGTTAACCATCTCCTACGAGCAGTACTTC.

This clonotype has more than one count but fewer than ten. The chain is built from TRBV12-5 and TRBJ2-3; possibly TRBD2 for D (5 bases). The CDR3 covers 13 residues. V lost 1 base, J lost 10 bases, and 12 bases lay in between. CDR1 and CDR2 (germline): LGHNT, FRNRAP. As DNA, the CDR3 is TGTGCTAGTGGTTTGGCTCGCACTAGGGCGCAGTATTTT. It translates to CASGLARTRAQYF.

The chain has TRBV5-5 and TRBJ1-2; a possible D gene is TRBD1 (5 bases). V lost 4 bases and J lost 4, with 14 bases in between. The CDR3 contains 14 residues. In germline, CDR1 is SGHKS, CDR2 YYEKEE (reference sequence). The CDR3 region has the DNA TGTGCCAGCAGCGCCTGGGAGGGGAGCTATGGCTACACCTTC. It yields the protein CASSAWEGSYGYTF.

The V gene is TRBV5-1, the J gene TRBJ2-7; TRBD1 might be the D (6 bases). The V and J ends lost 2 bases and 0 bases respectively, with 12 bases between them. This CDR3 comprises 15 residues. CDR1 and CDR2 from the germline V gene are SGHRS and YFSETQ. The DNA of the CDR3 is TGCGCCAGCAGCTTAAACAGGGACCTCTCCTACGAGCAGTACTTC. Protein product: CASSLNRDLSYEQYF. Supplemented by reference TRBV5-1 and TRBJ2-7, the full variable domain reads KAGVTQTPRYLIKTRGQQVTLSCSPISGHRSVSWYQQTPGQGLQFLFEYFSETQRNKGNFPGRFSGRQFSNSRSEMNVSTLELGDSALYLCASSLNRDLSYEQYFGPGTRLTVT.

About this clonotype: A junction end diverges from the germline sequence, so it may reflect a read error. The V gene is TRBV6-6, the J gene TRBJ2-1, with D possibly being TRBD2 (6 bases). The V gene's germline CDR1 is MNHNY and CDR2 SVGAGI (reference sequence). The CDR3 has 14 amino acids. Here the CDR3 DNA reads TGTGCCGGCAGTCCCGGACTACTGGACAATGAGCAGTTCTTC. It encodes CAGSPGLLDNEQFF.

For this clonotype: A much more abundant neighbour one base away suggests this may be a read error. The chain joins TRBV20-1 to TRBJ2-7; 7 positions agree with TRBD1. The DNA end is more similar to TRBJ2-4, so the J call may be wrong. The CDR3 contains 12 residues. CDR1 is DFQATT and CDR2 is SNEGSKA in the germline V gene (reference sequence). In nucleotides, the CDR3 is TGCAGTTCTAGACGACAGGGAAACATTCAGTACTTC. It specifies CSSRRQGNIQYF.

The sample holds one count of this clonotype. CDR3 sequence: CASSLKGPAAETQYF. CDR3 nucleotide sequence: TGTGCCAGCAGCTTAAAAGGCCCAGCAGCAGAGACCCAGTACTTC. The V gene is TRBV7-2, the J gene TRBJ2-4; the D is unclear. The J call may be faulty, since TRBJ2-5 better matches the DNA end. CDR1 is SGHTA and CDR2 is FQGNSA in the germline V gene. This CDR3 contains 15 residues.

This clonotype appeared a few times. The rearrangement joins TRBV28 to TRBJ2-4, with D tentatively TRBD2 (5 bases). Trimming pared 2 bases from V and 0 bases from J, leaving 17 bases between. The CDR3 has 18 amino acids. Germline V CDR1 and CDR2: MDHEN, SYDVKM. CDR3 sequence: CASSLGLGRGIAKNIQYF. The CDR3 nucleotides read TGTGCCAGCAGTTTAGGATTGGGGAGAGGAATAGCCAAAAACATTCAGTACTTC.

The chain couples TRBV24-1 to TRBJ2-7; perhaps D is TRBD1 or TRBD2 (6 bases each). Germline CDR1 is KGHDR and CDR2 is SFDVKD. This CDR3 comprises 15 residues. V lost 2 bases and J lost 2, with 12 bases in between. The CDR3 nucleotides are TGTGCCACCAGTGATTCCGGGGGCCATCCCTACGAGCAGTACTTC. Translating it yields CATSDSGGHPYEQYF.

This clonotype has just a few counts. V usage is TRBV6-6 and J usage is TRBJ2-1; D is unresolved. The CDR3 contains 15 residues. Per germline, CDR1 MNHNY and CDR2 SVGAGI (reference sequence). Trimming removed 6 bases at V and 0 bases at J, with 12 bases between. The CDR3 sequence: CASSFRLSSYNEQFF. The CDR3 DNA is TGTGCCAGCAGCTTTCGTCTTTCCTCCTACAATGAGCAGTTCTTC.

This clonotype was detected a few times. CDR3 sequence: CASSLTAMNTEAFF. In DNA form, the CDR3 reads TGTGCCAGCAGCTTAACGGCGATGAACACTGAAGCTTTCTTT. The V gene is TRBV7-2, the J gene TRBJ1-1; D gene unclear. The CDR3 is 14 residues long. Deletions cut 2 bases from V and 0 bases from J, with 7 bases between. CDR1 and CDR2 (germline): SGHTA, FQGNSA.

This clonotype came up a few times. CDR3 residues: CSARARVPYEQYF. CDR3 bases: TGCAGTGCTAGAGCCAGGGTCCCCTACGAGCAGTACTTC. The chain is built from TRBV20-1 and TRBJ2-7; D is possibly TRBD1 (5 bases). Trimming removed 1 base from V and 2 bases from J, with 9 bases in between. Germline CDR1 is DFQATT and CDR2 is SNEGSKA (reference sequence). There are 13 residues in the CDR3.

This sequence joins TRBV20-1 and TRBJ2-7, with 8 bases aligning to TRBD1. CDR3 length: 14 amino acids. After removal of 4 bases from V and 3 bases from J, the junction contained 8 bases not matched to a gene. Germline-derived CDR1 and CDR2 are DFQATT and SNEGSKA (reference sequence). CDR3 sequence reads: CSATPETGVYEQYF. DNA for the CDR3: TGCAGTGCTACTCCGGAGACAGGGGTCTACGAGCAGTACTTC.

This chain uses TRBV20-1 with TRBJ1-1; 9 nucleotides match TRBD1. V lost 3 bases to trimming and J lost 1 base; unmatched junction nucleotides: 3. This CDR3 is built from 14 residues. Germline V gives CDR1 DFQATT, CDR2 SNEGSKA (reference sequence). The CDR3 is CSARGDRENTEAFF. The CDR3 DNA sequence: TGCAGTGCTAGGGGGGACAGGGAGAACACTGAAGCTTTCTTT.

A remark on this clonotype: The junction departs from the called germline gene at one end, perhaps through a read error. This chain connects TRBV5-1 to TRBJ2-5; 11 nucleotides align to TRBD2. CDR1 SGHRS and CDR2 YFSETQ come from the germline V gene. The CDR3 has 15 residues. CDR3 residues: CACSLGLAAYNEQYF. The CDR3 DNA reads as TGCGCCTGCAGCTTGGGACTAGCGGCATACAATGAGCAGTACTTC.

The chain couples TRBV6-2 or TRBV6-3 to TRBJ2-6; D might be TRBD1 (6 bases). CDR3 length equals 15 residues. Trimming pared 6 bases from V and 6 bases from J, leaving 15 bases between. Germline V gene data show CDR1 as MNHEY and CDR2 as SVGEGT. Written as DNA, the CDR3 is TGTGCCAGCAGCCAACAGGGAACTGAGGCCAACGTCCTGACTTTC. This encodes CASSQQGTEANVLTF.

This clonotype was observed a few times. The chain has TRBV2 and TRBJ2-5; 12 bases fit TRBD1. The J call is doubtful: the DNA matches TRBJ2-7 better. Germline V gene sequence: CDR1 SNHLY, CDR2 FYNNEI. The CDR3 totals 14 residues. In DNA form, the CDR3 reads TGTGCCAGCAGAGGGACAGGGGGCGGTTGCGAGCAGTACTTC. It is translated as CASRGTGGGCEQYF.

This chain links TRBV11-1 with TRBJ2-7, with D unclear. Germline lookup yields CDR1 SGHAT and CDR2 FQDESV (reference sequence). V was cut by 1 base and J by 6 bases, with 10 bases left in between. The CDR3 runs to 13 residues. The DNA for the CDR3 is TGTGCCAGCAGCTTAGTACTGCCCGCCGAGCAGTACTTC. It codes for CASSLVLPAEQYF.

V usage is TRBV12-3 or TRBV12-4 and J usage is TRBJ2-7; D gene uncertain. This CDR3 contains 14 residues. With 0 bases removed from V and 2 bases from J, the gap between germline ends came to 8 bases. The DNA for the CDR3 is TGTGCCAGCAGTTTAGCGGGAAAGACCTACGAGCAGTACTTC. Its protein product is CASSLAGKTYEQYF.

This clonotype has a handful of counts. The chain uses TRBV29-1 and TRBJ2-3; TRBD2 aligns across 8 bases. With V trimmed by 5 bases and J by 1 base, 2 bases remained unmatched. Germline assignment: CDR1 SQVTM and CDR2 ANQGSEA. The CDR3 covers 13 residues. The CDR3 sequence is CSVRAGGTDTQYF. The CDR3, as DNA: TGCAGCGTTCGAGCGGGGGGCACAGATACGCAGTATTTT.

J is TRBJ2-1 and V is TRBV6-4; D remains ambiguous. Germline lookup yields CDR1 MRHNA and CDR2 SNTAGT. V lost 6 bases, J lost 4 bases, and 13 bases lay in between. This CDR3 has 14 residues. The CDR3 DNA reads TGTGCCAGCAGCCCTCGGGCCCCATACAATGAGCAGTTCTTC. Protein sequence: CASSPRAPYNEQFF.

Ten or more counts support this clonotype. V and J are TRBV29-1 and TRBJ2-3; D unclear. This CDR3 has 11 amino acids. Trimming removed 4 bases from V and 6 bases from J, with 8 bases in between. Germline values: CDR1 SQVTM, CDR2 ANQGSEA. CDR3 protein: CSVVRSDTQYF. The CDR3 nucleotides are TGCAGCGTTGTGCGGTCGGATACGCAGTATTTT.

This clonotype came up once. V usage is TRBV7-9 and J usage is TRBJ2-3; 7 bases fit TRBD2. The length of the CDR3 is 16 residues. Germline V CDR1 and CDR2: SEHNR, FQNEAQ (reference sequence). The trim removed 4 bases at V and 1 base at J, leaving 8 bases unmatched. DNA of the CDR3: TGTGCCAGCAGCTCCGGTGGGGGGGGTGGCACAGATACGCAGTATTTT. Protein: CASSSGGGGGTDTQYF.

This clonotype was counted only a few times. The chain has TRBV29-1 and TRBJ1-1; 8 bases agree with TRBD1. Looked up from germline, CDR1 is SQVTM and CDR2 is ANQGSEA. There are 14 residues in the CDR3. V lost 3 bases, J lost 3 bases, and 6 bases stayed unmatched. DNA of the CDR3: TGCAGCGTTGATCGGCAGGGGGCAGACACTGAAGCTTTCTTT. This codes for CSVDRQGADTEAFF.

The chain links TRBV4-3 to TRBJ1-2; 8 bases are a match to TRBD1. There are 16 residues in the CDR3. The germline V gene encodes CDR1 LGHNA and CDR2 YSLEER. Trimming took 2 bases from V and 6 from J; bases not matched to a gene: 11. The CDR3 DNA follows: TGCGCCAGCAGCCAAACCAGGGGGCCTGCCGCGGATGGCTACACCTTC. Encoded protein: CASSQTRGPAADGYTF.

The V gene is TRBV10-3, the J gene TRBJ1-5, with D unresolved. Trimming took 0 bases from V and 0 from J, leaving 12 bases between them. CDR1 is ENHRY, CDR2 SYGVKD, per germline. This CDR3 has 17 residues. Here the CDR3 DNA reads TGTGCCATCAGTGAGTCGGAGGGCCCCTATAGCAATCAGCCCCAGCATTTT. It is translated as CAISESEGPYSNQPQHF.

V is TRBV20-1 and J is TRBJ2-1; 9 bases align to TRBD2. Germline V gene data show CDR1 as DFQATT and CDR2 as SNEGSKA (reference sequence). With 0 bases clipped from V and 9 bases from J, the junction kept 6 bases outside the gene matches. CDR3 size: 14 residues. The CDR3 sequence: CSAREGGGAVEQFF. The CDR3 DNA sequence: TGCAGTGCTAGAGAAGGCGGGGGGGCGGTTGAGCAGTTCTTC.

V and J are TRBV12-3 or TRBV12-4 and TRBJ2-3; 9 bases line up with TRBD2. Unmatched junction bases numbered 11, after V lost 7 bases and J lost 3 bases. CDR3 length: 16 residues. DNA for the CDR3: TGTGCCAGCATTCCAAGGCGGGGGGGCCTGACAGATACGCAGTATTTT. Encoded protein: CASIPRRGGLTDTQYF.

This rearrangement joins TRBV6-2 or TRBV6-3 to TRBJ2-3; 8 positions match TRBD2. Germline V gene lookup returns CDR1 MNHEY and CDR2 SVGEGT. Unmatched junction bases numbered 9, after V lost 2 bases and J lost 2 bases. This CDR3 spans 17 amino acids. CDR3 nucleotide sequence: TGTGCCAGCAGTTACCGTCAGCGGGGGCTTCACACAGATACGCAGTATTTT. Translation: CASSYRQRGLHTDTQYF.